This TCR beta chain is drawn from a study of blood T cell repertoires in COVID-19. As originally analysed: Nucleated cell counts were estimated from reference gene primer amplification. The protocol was immunoSEQ multiplex PCR, while the TCRdb copy is restricted to in-frame clones and leaves out a portion. V and J calls and clone size are copied from that table; D and trimming were computed from the DNA. In the table there are about 160,000 clones, over 80% of which are singletons. This CDR3 contains 17 residues. Germline CDR1 reads SGHTA; CDR2 reads FQGNSA. Between the trimmed V and J ends, which lost 3 bases and 2 bases, there was a span of 20 bases.

The receptor was isolated from a woman in her sixties with acute or convalescent COVID-19. The J gene is TRBJ2-7, the V gene TRBV7-2, with D tentatively TRBD2 (6 bases). Sample: peripheral blood. Written as DNA, the CDR3 is TGTGCCAGCAGCTTCGGTTATAGCGGTGCAGGTGCCTACGAGCAGTACTTC. Its translation: CASSFGYSGAGAYEQYF.